These T cell receptor beta chains were read from a single sample in a study of T-cell reconstitution after alpha-beta-depleted transplantation in children. Via MiXCR, TCRdb re-called the PCR reads, giving one row per CDR3 protein. This table has some 550,000 distinct CDR3 sequences, 15% to 20% appearing once. The sequencing here drew on PBMCs from the stem cell graft donor, taken from the stem cell graft. The receptors shown here come from a human donor who donated a stem cell graft to a child with acute lymphoblastic leukemia. Each CDR3 is given with its conserved first and last residue. A D gene is named only where the DNA matches it firmly. Size values are once, few and many counts, or a class for expanded clones, and some rows have none.

D	size	V	J	CDR3	DNA
NA	few	TRBV20-1	TRBJ1-2	CSAKEGLYGYTF	TGCAGTGCCAAGGAGGGGTTATATGGCTACACCTTC
TRBD1	few	TRBV27	TRBJ1-2	CASSLFGQGGYTF	TGTGCCAGCAGCCTCTTCGGACAGGGGGGCTACACCTTC
NA	few	TRBV2	TRBJ1-1	CASRAGGGLEAFF	TGTGCCAGCAGGGCCGGAGGGGGGCTTGAAGCTTTCTTT
TRBD2	NA	TRBV7-6	TRBJ2-7	CASSWGLATREEQYF	TGTGCCAGCAGCTGGGGACTAGCGACTCGGGAAGAGCAGTACTTC
NA	few	TRBV6-1	TRBJ2-6	CASGGRVSGANVLTF	TGTGCCAGCGGAGGACGGGTATCTGGGGCCAACGTCCTGACTTTC
NA	few	TRBV5-1	TRBJ1-4	CASSQGGEKLFF	TGCGCCAGCAGCCAAGGGGGTGAAAAACTGTTTTTT
TRBD1	NA	TRBV7-8	TRBJ2-5	CASSPREGGQGPYQETQYF	TGTGCCAGCAGCCCCAGGGAAGGCGGACAGGGGCCTTACCAAGAGACCCAGTACTTC
TRBD2	few	TRBV6-4	TRBJ2-3	CASSAFSGSPDTQYF	TGTGCCAGCAGTGCCTTTAGCGGGTCTCCAGATACGCAGTATTTT
NA	few	TRBV20-1	TRBJ2-7	CSASERRVSYEQYF	TGCAGTGCTAGCGAGCGGCGAGTCTCCTACGAGCAGTACTTC
TRBD2	NA	TRBV6-2/TRBV6-3	TRBJ2-7	CASSRLAGLYEQYF	TGTGCCAGCAGTCGACTAGCGGGGCTCTACGAGCAGTACTTC